This is a list of T cell receptor beta chains from one sample in a study of T cell responses to AZD1222 COVID-19 vaccine. The method was immunoSEQ multiplex PCR; TCRdb's version includes in-frame clones alone and lacks a portion of them. The sample holds some 180,000 clones; around 94% are singletons and the top ten take roughly 1.5%. The material sequenced was peripheral blood, taken 28 days after the second AZD1222 dose. The receptors come from an adult who received the AZD1222 COVID-19 vaccine. Both conserved end residues are part of each CDR3. The D gene is left open where the match is weak.

V gene	D gene	CDR3 length	CDR3 protein
TRBV11-3	-	11	CASKNTGELFF
TRBV28	-	14	CASSLPLAPYEQYF
TRBV9	-	14	CASSDGILNYGYTF
TRBV18	-	19	CASSPPSARSLGGGNTIYF
TRBV10-3	TRBD1	17	CVISNPDRERDTGELFF
TRBV30	-	15	CAWMEVSSANSPLHF
TRBV7-2	TRBD2	15	CASSLAGGAYNEQFF
TRBV6-5	TRBD1	13	CASRDRADSPLHF
TRBV19	-	15	CASSPSDGSSYEQYF
TRBV6-2/TRBV6-3	-	12	CASSYSPGEQYF
TRBV11-2	TRBD1	18	CASSLRGQGHPNTGELFF
TRBV25-1	TRBD1	14	CASSRRGTAAEAFF
TRBV7-8	TRBD2	21	CASSLPQPSTSGGPSYNEQFF
TRBV9	-	16	CASSVSGRVAGNTIYF
TRBV11-3	TRBD1	15	CASSPRDRGNTEAFF
TRBV21-1	-	16	CASREDRYANTGELFF
TRBV5-1	TRBD1	15	CASSSQAGGSSPLHF
TRBV29-1	TRBD1	13	CSVGDRGSYGYTF
TRBV7-2	-	15	CASSSQIRENTEAFF
TRBV5-1	TRBD1	16	CASSLGPTGAYNEQFF
TRBV19	TRBD1	15	CASSIYTGANTEAFF